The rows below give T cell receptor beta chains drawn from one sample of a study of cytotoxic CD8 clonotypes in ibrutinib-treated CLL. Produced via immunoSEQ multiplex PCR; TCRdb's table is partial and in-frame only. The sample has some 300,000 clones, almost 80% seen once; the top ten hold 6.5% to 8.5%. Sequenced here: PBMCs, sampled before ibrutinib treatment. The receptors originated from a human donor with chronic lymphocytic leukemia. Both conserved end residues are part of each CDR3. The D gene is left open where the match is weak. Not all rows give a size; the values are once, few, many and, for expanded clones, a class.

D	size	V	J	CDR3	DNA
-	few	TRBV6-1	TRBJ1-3	CASDRLETPGNTIYF	TGTGCCAGTGATAGACTCGAGACCCCTGGAAACACCATATATTTT
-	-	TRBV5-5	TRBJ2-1	CASSRELSSYNEQFF	TGTGCCAGCAGTCGGGAGTTAAGCTCCTACAATGAGCAGTTCTTC
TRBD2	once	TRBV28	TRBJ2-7	CASSFPLGSGSANEQYF	TGTGCCAGCAGTTTCCCCTTGGGTAGCGGGAGTGCCAACGAGCAGTACTTC
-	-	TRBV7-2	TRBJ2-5	CASSLSFLGPQETQYF	TGTGCCAGCAGCTTAAGTTTCCTAGGACCTCAAGAGACCCAGTACTTC
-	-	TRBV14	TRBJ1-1	CASSLGQFTEAFF	TGTGCCAGCAGCCTTGGACAGTTCACTGAAGCTTTCTTT
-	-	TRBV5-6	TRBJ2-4	CASSKVKGVKNIQYF	TGTGCCAGCAGCAAAGTCAAGGGGGTTAAAAACATTCAGTACTTC
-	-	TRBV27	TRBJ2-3	CASRPLGGGTDTQYF	TGTGCCAGCAGACCGCTAGGGGGTGGCACAGATACGCAGTATTTT
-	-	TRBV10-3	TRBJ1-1	CAISNGPRASPEAFF	TGTGCCATCAGCAACGGGCCCAGGGCTAGCCCTGAAGCTTTCTTT
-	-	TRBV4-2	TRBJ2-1	CASSHGGEQFF	TGTGCCAGCAGCCACGGAGGGGAGCAGTTCTTC
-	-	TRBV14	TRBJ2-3	CASSQDLTGWDTQYF	TGTGCCAGCAGCCAAGATTTAACAGGGTGGGATACGCAGTATTTT
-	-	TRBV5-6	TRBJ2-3	CASSLIKTGRKDTQYF	TGTGCCAGCAGCTTGATCAAGACCGGACGTAAAGATACGCAGTATTTT
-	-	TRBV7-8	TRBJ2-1	CASSLSTGDGFNEQFF	TGTGCCAGCAGCTTAAGTACCGGGGACGGTTTCAATGAGCAGTTCTTC
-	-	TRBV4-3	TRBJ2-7	CASSQGPRTYEQYF	TGCGCCAGCAGCCAGGGACCGAGAACCTACGAGCAGTACTTC
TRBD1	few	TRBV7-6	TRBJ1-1	CASSPGTGSVAFF	TGTGCCAGCAGCCCCGGGACAGGGAGCGTCGCTTTCTTT
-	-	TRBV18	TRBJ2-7	CASSPYRDSLEQYF	TGTGCCAGCTCACCATACCGCGACAGTCTCGAGCAGTACTTC
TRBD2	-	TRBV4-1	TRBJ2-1	CASSGVLAGKINEQFF	TGCGCCAGCAGCGGGGTCCTAGCGGGAAAAATCAATGAGCAGTTCTTC
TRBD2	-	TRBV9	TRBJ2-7	CASSAGPGLAGEIEQYF	TGTGCCAGCAGCGCGGGGCCCGGACTAGCGGGAGAAATCGAGCAGTACTTC
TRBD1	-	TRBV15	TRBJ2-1	CATSTLRGTGRNEQFF	TGTGCCACCAGCACCTTAAGGGGGACAGGGAGGAATGAGCAGTTCTTC
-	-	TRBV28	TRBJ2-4	CASLEGVKNIQYF	TGTGCCAGCTTGGAGGGCGTCAAAAACATTCAGTACTTC
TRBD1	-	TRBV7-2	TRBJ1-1	CASSSLTGVNTEAFF	TGTGCCAGCAGCTCCCTGACAGGGGTGAACACTGAAGCTTTCTTT
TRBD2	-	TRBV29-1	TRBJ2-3	CSVDYVPGTSVYTDTQYF	TGCAGCGTTGATTATGTTCCTGGGACTAGCGTTTACACAGATACGCAGTATTTT
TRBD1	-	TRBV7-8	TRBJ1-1	CASSLDRGTEAFF	TGTGCCAGCAGCTTAGACAGGGGCACTGAAGCTTTCTTT
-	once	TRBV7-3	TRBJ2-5	CASSRNGLEETQYF	TGTGCCAGCAGCCGCAACGGCCTTGAGGAGACCCAGTACTTC
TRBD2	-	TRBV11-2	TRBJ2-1	CASSGRLAGGPGSYNEQFF	TGTGCCAGCAGCGGTAGACTAGCGGGAGGGCCTGGGTCCTACAATGAGCAGTTCTTC
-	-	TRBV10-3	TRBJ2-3	CAISASGTQYF	TGTGCCATCAGTGCGTCTGGTACGCAGTATTTT